This T cell receptor beta chain was identified in a study of cytomegalovirus exposure and HLA in healthy donors. Study as a whole: Later, an analysis reported that the 130 or so validation repertoires had used the same platform as the 550 to 750 first-cohort repertoires.

The germline gives CDR1 SGHRS, CDR2 YFSETQ. This CDR3 contains 20 residues. V gave up 2 bases and J gave up 5 bases; unmatched junction bases: 19. The repertoire was sequenced with immunoSEQ multiplex PCR; TCRdb's copy has only in-frame clones and lacks some. The sample yields more than 110,000 clones, less than 95% seen once. Study-wide results and limits: Reports showed the classifier diagnosing cytomegalovirus status with high specificity and sensitivity. A few chains tied to CMV proved CMV antigen-specific in vitro.

About this clone itself: Its specificity is not known.

This TCR was sampled from a man aged 18 to 35 in good health and CMV-seropositive. The chain recombines TRBV5-1 with TRBJ2-2, with 9 bases matching TRBD1. The specimen was PBMCs. The DNA of the CDR3 is TGCGCCAGCAGCTTCCGTCCCCCCGGTATGGGACAGGGAAGGACCGGGGAGCTGTTTTTT. Translating it yields CASSFRPPGMGQGRTGELFF.